The sequence of this T cell receptor beta chain was determined in a study of CD8+CD57+ T cells in acquired aplastic anemia. Patients picked for sequencing had shown CD8+CD57+ cell expansion detected by flow cytometry. TCR beta VDJ and CDR3 profiles were obtained from a genomic DNA template. TCRdb independently ran MiXCR on the reads; one entry per CDR3 protein. The top ten hold 16% of the sample, which has around 50,000 distinct CDR3 sequences, around 57% seen once. V trimming: 0 bases; J trimming: 2 bases; junction bases outside the gene matches: 5. Per germline, CDR1 LNHNV and CDR2 YYDKDF (reference sequence). The CDR3 is made up of 17 amino acids.

The sequenced sample consisted of sorted CD4+, CD8+, or CD8+CD57+ T cells (not recorded which) from PBMCs. The source is a human donor with aplastic anemia. The chain links TRBV15 to TRBJ2-3, with 10 nucleotides matching TRBD2. CDR3 amino acids: CATSRDPLAGTTDTQYF. The CDR3 bases are TGTGCCACCAGCAGAGATCCACTAGCGGGGACCACAGATACGCAGTATTTT. The variable domain in full, completed from reference TRBV15 and TRBJ2-3, reads DAMVIQNPRYQVTQFGKPVTLSCSQTLNHNVMYWYQQKSSQAPKLLFHYYDKDFNNEADTPDNFQSRRPNTSFCFLDIRSPGLGDTAMYLCATSRDPLAGTTDTQYFGPGTRLTVL.